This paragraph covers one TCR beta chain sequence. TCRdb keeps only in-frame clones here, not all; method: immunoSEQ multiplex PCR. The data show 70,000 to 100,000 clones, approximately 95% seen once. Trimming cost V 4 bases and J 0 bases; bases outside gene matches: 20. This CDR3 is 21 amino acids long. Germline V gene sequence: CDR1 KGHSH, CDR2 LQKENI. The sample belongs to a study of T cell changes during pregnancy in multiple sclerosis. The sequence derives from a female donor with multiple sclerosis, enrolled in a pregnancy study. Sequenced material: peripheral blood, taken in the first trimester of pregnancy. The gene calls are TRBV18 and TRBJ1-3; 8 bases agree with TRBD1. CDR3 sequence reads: CASSLNPATGAILSSGNTIYF. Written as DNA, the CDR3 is TGTGCCAGCTCACTTAACCCCGCGACAGGGGCCATACTGAGCTCTGGAAACACCATATATTTT.